This TCR beta chain stems from a study of T-cell memory formation after mild COVID-19 (dated by TCRdb to the early 2020s). Notes on the research overall: Most TCR sequence clusters were specific to one of the two donors. Longitudinal TCRalpha and TCRbeta repertoire sequencing tracked T-cell clones expanding and contracting after mild COVID-19 in a couple of donors. The cohort comprised two young, previously healthy adult volunteers, one female and one male. What the work shows at the level of the full study, not this receptor alone: SARS-CoV-2 specificity of the second-wave clones peaking on day 37 was not confirmed. From day 15 to 85, contracting clones showed balanced CD4/CD8 phenotypes, whereas a second wave of clones that expanded from day 15 to 37 leaned towards CD4+. Some responding clones were found in pre-infection memory, which suggests that pre-existing cross-reactive memory T cells took part in the SARS-CoV-2 response. Contracting CD4+ clones were found mainly in CM and EM memory subsets, while CD8+ clones were enriched in EMRA. Only a couple of mild cases were covered in the study, and larger cohorts including severe cases with pre-infection samples were considered necessary.

This clonotype was observed a few times. The target of this receptor is not known. No base quality values were provided; no much bigger clone lies one nucleotide off. Ficoll-Paque density gradient centrifugation was used to isolate PBMCs. There are 15 amino acids in the CDR3, from cysteine to phenylalanine inclusive. Only the CDR3 portion is preserved as DNA: 45 bases, with reading frame beginning at the first base. The germline V gene specifies MNHEY as CDR1 and SVGAGI as CDR2. V is pruned by 5 bases and J by 5 bases, leaving 5 bases of the junction without a gene match. The listed sequencing device is Illumina NovaSeq 6000. TCRalpha and TCRbeta cDNA libraries were constructed by 5'RACE with constant-segment primers, with sample barcodes and unique molecular identifiers being introduced. Trizol reagent was used to extract RNA from every sample. Libraries were amplified in two PCR steps, with a second sample barcode and Illumina TruSeq adapters added in the second step. Sequencing of the libraries was done on an Illumina NovaSeq, producing 2 x 150 bp paired-end reads. In the paper's pipeline: With migec v1.2.7, reads were demultiplexed and then collapsed into UMI-guided consensus sequences. Using mixcr v2.1.11, UMI consensuses were aligned to TRA and TRB V and J templates and then assembled into clonotypes. Expanded or contracted clonotypes were those called significant by both edgeR and NoisET, with noise models trained on biological replicates. For edgeR calls, a false discovery rate-adjusted p below 0.01 and a log2 fold-change threshold of 1 were applied. As an exploratory analysis of dynamics, PCA with hierarchical clustering was applied to max-normalized trajectories of the 1000 most abundant clonotypes. Each responding clone was given a CD4 or CD8 phenotype based on the CD4+ and CD8+ repertoires, which had been sequenced separately. The public reads were reanalyzed by TCRdb: fastp trimming at Q25, MiXCR alignment, in-frame beta chains only. Every entry covers one CDR3 protein and lists the most common genes and DNA from its rows. TCRdb's processing, not the authors', yielded these V and J calls. For this sample the table gives about 110,000 distinct CDR3 sequences, of which approximately 14% were detected only once. Of the sample, approximately 43% falls within the top ten clones.

Recombination linked TRBV6-5 to TRBJ2-2, and 10 junction bases match TRBD1. This sequence originates from a young man who had mild COVID-19 (a few samples of this study predate the infection). The sample titles of this study are shuffled in the database, so cell type and time point are left out; the donor was told from shared clones. Sequencing was performed on PBMCs or a T cell subset sorted from them (not recorded which). CDR3 reads: CASSGGTGDTGELFF. The DNA is as follows: TGTGCCAGCAGTGGGGGGACAGGGGATACCGGGGAGCTGTTTTTT.